These 8 T cell receptor beta chains share one sample of origin, sequenced in a study of T cell changes during pregnancy in multiple sclerosis. TCRdb's copy holds only in-frame clones and misses some; the assay was immunoSEQ multiplex PCR. The sample gives approximately 50,000 clones, approximately 94% of which show up once; 0.25% to 0.4% is in the top ten. The sequencing used CD4+ T cells from peripheral blood mononuclear cells, collected in the third trimester of pregnancy. These receptors were taken from a female donor with multiple sclerosis, enrolled in a pregnancy study.

This chain joins TRBV12-5 and TRBJ2-3, with D tentatively TRBD1 (5 bases). The V end was cut by 2 bases, the J end by 8 bases, with 23 bases between. This CDR3 region has 17 residues. Germline-derived CDR1 and CDR2 are LGHNT and FRNRAP. CDR3 sequence: CASGLMQGSAPFGTQYF. The CDR3, as DNA: TGTGCTAGTGGTTTGATGCAGGGATCAGCCCCGTTTGGTACGCAGTATTTT. Using reference TRBV12-5 and TRBJ2-3 for the parts outside the CDR3, the full variable domain is DARVTQTPRHKVTEMGQEVTMRCQPILGHNTVFWYRQTMMQGLELLAYFRNRAPLDDSGMPKDRFSAEMPDATLATLKIQPSEPRDSAVYFCASGLMQGSAPFGTQYFGPGTRLTVL.

This chain links TRBV5-4 with TRBJ2-6; D gene uncertain. This CDR3 comprises 16 residues. Trimming pared 0 bases from V and 0 bases from J, leaving 7 bases between. The germline gives CDR1 SGHNT, CDR2 YYREEE (reference sequence). For the CDR3, the DNA is TGTGCCAGCAGCTTGGCCTTATCCTCTGGGGCCAACGTCCTGACTTTC. It specifies CASSLALSSGANVLTF.

The V and J genes are TRBV19 and TRBJ2-7, with D perhaps TRBD1 (6 bases). Trimming left V 1 base short and J 0 bases short, with 10 bases between. CDR3 length equals 15 residues. Germline CDR1 reads LNHDA; CDR2 reads SQIVND (reference sequence). The CDR3 loop reads CASSIAETGSYEQYF. The CDR3 DNA reads TGTGCCAGTAGTATAGCTGAGACAGGCTCCTACGAGCAGTACTTC. Together with reference TRBV19 and TRBJ2-7, the CDR3 gives the full variable domain: DGGITQSPKYLFRKEGQNVTLSCEQNLNHDAMYWYRQDPGQGLRLIYYSQIVNDFQKGDIAEGYSVSREKKESFPLTVTSAQKNPTAFYLCASSIAETGSYEQYFGPGTRLTVT.

V and J are TRBV4-3 and TRBJ2-7, with D possibly being TRBD1 (6 bases). V lost 0 bases, J lost 3 bases, and 12 bases lay in between. Germline V lookup: CDR1 LGHNA, CDR2 YSLEER. The length of the CDR3 is 15 residues. Here the CDR3 DNA reads TGCGCCAGCAGCCAAGATTTCGACAGGATCTACGAGCAGTACTTC. Its translation: CASSQDFDRIYEQYF.

This clone has a single count. This chain connects TRBV20-1 to TRBJ1-1, with D hard to call. This CDR3 has 11 residues. Germline V gene data show CDR1 as DFQATT and CDR2 as SNEGSKA (reference sequence). The germline V and J ends were trimmed by 5 bases and 1 base, with 5 bases remaining between them. Written as DNA, the CDR3 is TGCAGTGCTCTAGAGAACACTGAAGCTTTCTTT. Translation gives CSALENTEAFF.

This clone was counted a few times. The V call is TRBV6-5, the J call TRBJ2-7; D possibly corresponds to TRBD2 (6 bases). Germline V lookup: CDR1 MNHEY, CDR2 SVGAGI. The CDR3 runs 15 residues. Trimming left V 5 bases short and J 0 bases short, with 14 bases between. The CDR3 spells CASSGRRGSSYEQYF. The CDR3 DNA reads TGTGCCAGCAGTGGTCGCCGGGGGAGCTCCTACGAGCAGTACTTC.

The CDR3 coding sequence is TGTGCCAGCAGTTCCCGGGGTATGAACACTGAAGCTTTCTTT. It translates to CASSSRGMNTEAFF. V and J are TRBV6-5 and TRBJ1-1; D not certain. The ends were cut back, 4 bases at V and 0 bases at J, with 9 bases in the middle. This CDR3 is built from 14 residues. CDR1 and CDR2 (germline): MNHEY, SVGAGI.

The gene calls are TRBV10-3 and TRBJ2-3; 12 nucleotides agree with TRBD2. The CDR3 length is 17 residues. V dropped 0 bases and J dropped 1; count of bases not matched to a gene: 2. Per the germline V gene, CDR1 is ENHRY and CDR2 is SYGVKD. CDR3 loop: CAISESTSGGRTDTQYF. CDR3 coding DNA: TGTGCCATCAGTGAGTCGACTAGCGGGGGCCGCACAGATACGCAGTATTTT.